This is a list of T cell receptor beta chains from one sample in a study of T-cell memory formation after mild COVID-19. Via MiXCR, TCRdb re-called the 5' RACE reads, giving one row per CDR3 protein. The sample consists of approximately 450,000 distinct CDR3 sequences, 18% of them appearing once. The sequenced sample consisted of PBMCs or a T cell subset sorted from them (not recorded which). These TCRs come from an adult woman who had mild COVID-19 (a few samples of this study predate the infection). Cell type and time point are not known. CDR3s include the opening cysteine and the closing phenylalanine or tryptophan.

v_gene,CDR3aa
TRBV3-1,CASSPGLYEGIAYEQYF
TRBV5-1,CASSSSGGSYEQYF
TRBV29-1,CSVEPGPQDEQYF
TRBV6-6,CASSYPTTGPIGSPLHF
TRBV12-3/TRBV12-4,CASSPRPGQNYGYTF
TRBV19,CASSIEGHRYQPQHF
TRBV5-1,CASRMDTERRLDTEAFF
TRBV2,CASSPQDLSSYEQYF
TRBV5-1,CASSLSAGSGQETQYF
TRBV6-5,CASTYGGREAYGYTF
TRBV24-1,CATSDPRTVQETQYF
TRBV28,CANVVFVALHSYNEQFF
TRBV4-3,CASSQDFPGGSIQYF
TRBV20-1,CSARGMPGRMNTEAFF
TRBV7-2,CASSLETGAYPTNEKLFF
TRBV6-2/TRBV6-3,CASSHRGRLGNTEAFF
TRBV5-6,CASIWGPLEPSPAEAFF
TRBV25-1,CASSEGGGQVSPLHF
TRBV5-1,CASSLAQRGTQYF